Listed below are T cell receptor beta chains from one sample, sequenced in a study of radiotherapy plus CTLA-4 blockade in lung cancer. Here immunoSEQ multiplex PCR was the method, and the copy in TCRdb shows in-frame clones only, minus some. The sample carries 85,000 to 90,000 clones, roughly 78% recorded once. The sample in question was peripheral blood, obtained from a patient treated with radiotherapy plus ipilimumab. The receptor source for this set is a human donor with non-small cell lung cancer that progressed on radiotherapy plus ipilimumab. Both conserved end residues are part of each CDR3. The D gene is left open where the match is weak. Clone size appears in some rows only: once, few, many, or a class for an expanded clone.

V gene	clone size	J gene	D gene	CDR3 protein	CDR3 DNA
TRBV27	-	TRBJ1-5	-	CASGKKQGSMGQPQHF	TGTGCCAGCGGGAAGAAACAGGGATCAATGGGTCAGCCCCAGCATTTT
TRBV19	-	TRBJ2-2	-	CASTLTGTRTGELFF	TGTGCCAGTACCCTTACCGGGACCCGGACCGGGGAGCTGTTTTTT
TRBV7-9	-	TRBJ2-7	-	CASSLERGAYEQYF	TGTGCCAGCAGCTTAGAGAGGGGGGCGTACGAGCAGTACTTC
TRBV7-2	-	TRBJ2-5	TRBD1	CASSLFGTGGETQYF	TGTGCCAGCAGCTTATTCGGGACAGGGGGAGAGACCCAGTACTTC
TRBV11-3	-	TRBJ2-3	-	CASSLGSNTQYF	TGTGCCAGCAGCTTAGGAAGCAATACGCAGTATTTT
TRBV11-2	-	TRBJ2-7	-	CASSDGQYEQYF	TGTGCCAGCAGCGATGGACAGTACGAGCAGTACTTC
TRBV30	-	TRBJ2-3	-	CAWSAGVGTDTQYF	TGTGCCTGGAGTGCAGGGGTAGGCACAGATACGCAGTATTTT
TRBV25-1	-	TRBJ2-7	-	CASSAGYEQYF	TGTGCCAGCAGTGCGGGGTACGAGCAGTACTTC
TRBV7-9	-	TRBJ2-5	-	CASSGRGGETQYF	TGTGCCAGCAGCGGTAGGGGAGGTGAGACCCAGTACTTC
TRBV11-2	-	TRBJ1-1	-	CASSLGGFYEAFF	TGTGCCAGCAGCTTAGGAGGGTTTTATGAAGCTTTCTTT
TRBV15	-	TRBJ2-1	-	CATSRGDNEQFF	TGTGCCACCAGCAGAGGGGACAATGAGCAGTTCTTC
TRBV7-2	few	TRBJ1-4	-	CASSLGVQPTNEKLFF	TGTGCCAGCAGTCTGGGTGTACAGCCAACTAATGAAAAACTGTTTTTT
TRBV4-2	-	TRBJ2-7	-	CASSQDARTRPYEQYF	TGTGCCAGCAGCCAAGATGCTCGGACGAGACCCTACGAGCAGTACTTC
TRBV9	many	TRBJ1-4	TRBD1	CASNTGEGDEKLFF	TGTGCCAGCAACACAGGGGAAGGTGACGAAAAACTGTTTTTT
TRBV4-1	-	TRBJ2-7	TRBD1	CASSQGQGSYEQYF	TGCGCCAGCAGCCAAGGACAGGGATCCTACGAGCAGTACTTC
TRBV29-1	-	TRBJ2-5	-	CSVELDSQETQYF	TGCAGCGTTGAACTGGACAGCCAAGAGACCCAGTACTTC
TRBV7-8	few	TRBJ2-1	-	CASSLGPTPEYEQFF	TGTGCCAGCAGCCTCGGACCAACCCCCGAATATGAGCAGTTCTTC
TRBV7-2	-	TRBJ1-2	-	CASSLQNRGYTF	TGTGCCAGCAGCCTACAAAACAGGGGCTACACCTTC
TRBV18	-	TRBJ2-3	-	CASSPPRVGNTDTQYF	TGTGCCAGCTCACCACCCCGCGTCGGAAACACAGATACGCAGTATTTT
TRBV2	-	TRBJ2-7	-	CASSELRVTAYEQYF	TGTGCCAGCAGTGAACTGAGGGTTACAGCCTACGAGCAGTACTTC
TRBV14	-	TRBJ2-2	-	CASSQVAQGELFF	TGTGCCAGCAGCCAAGTAGCACAAGGGGAGCTGTTTTTT
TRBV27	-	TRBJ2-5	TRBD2	CASSRRTSQETQYF	TGTGCCAGCAGTCGAAGGACTAGCCAAGAGACCCAGTACTTC
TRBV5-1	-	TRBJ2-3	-	CASSPRGRDTQYF	TGCGCCAGCAGCCCCCGAGGTAGGGATACGCAGTATTTT
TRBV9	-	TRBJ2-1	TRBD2	CASSTTGTSGDVEQFF	TGTGCCAGCAGCACTACCGGGACTAGCGGGGATGTTGAGCAGTTCTTC
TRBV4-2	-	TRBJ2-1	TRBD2	CASSQEGTSGYNEQFF	TGTGCCAGCAGCCAAGAAGGGACTAGCGGCTACAATGAGCAGTTCTTC
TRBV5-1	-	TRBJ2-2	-	CASSYGTPNTGELFF	TGCGCCAGCAGCTACGGGACACCGAACACCGGGGAGCTGTTTTTT
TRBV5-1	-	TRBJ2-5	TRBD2	CASSPGLLQETQYF	TGCGCCAGCAGCCCGGGACTACTACAAGAGACCCAGTACTTC
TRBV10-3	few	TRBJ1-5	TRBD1	CAISPGQVGNQPQHF	TGTGCCATCAGTCCGGGACAGGTGGGCAATCAGCCCCAGCATTTT
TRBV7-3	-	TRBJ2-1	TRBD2	CASSNSSGSYNEQFF	TGTGCCAGCAGCAACTCTAGCGGGAGTTACAATGAGCAGTTCTTC
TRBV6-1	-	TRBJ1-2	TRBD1	CASSFREGAGSYTF	TGTGCCAGCAGTTTCAGGGAGGGGGCAGGTAGCTACACCTTC
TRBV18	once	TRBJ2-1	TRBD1	CASSPPKTGGRSSYNEQFF	TGTGCCAGCTCACCACCGAAGACAGGGGGCCGGAGCTCCTACAATGAGCAGTTCTTC
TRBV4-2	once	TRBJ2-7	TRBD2	CASSQVLTSVYEQYF	TGTGCCAGCAGCCAAGTACTGACTAGCGTCTACGAGCAGTACTTC
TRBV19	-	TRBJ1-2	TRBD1	CASSKRDRARTGNGYTF	TGTGCCAGTAGTAAACGGGACAGGGCTAGGACTGGCAATGGCTACACCTTC
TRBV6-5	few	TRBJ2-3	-	CASSLSTSTDTQYF	TGTGCCAGCAGTTTATCAACTAGCACAGATACGCAGTATTTT
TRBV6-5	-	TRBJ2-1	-	CASSPGLGSNEQFF	TGTGCCAGCAGCCCCGGTCTGGGCAGCAATGAGCAGTTCTTC
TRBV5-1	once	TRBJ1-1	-	CASRIGQHLPEAFF	TGCGCCAGCCGAATAGGACAGCATCTTCCAGAAGCTTTCTTT
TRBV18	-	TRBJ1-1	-	CASSPTVAGPGSTEAFF	TGTGCCAGCTCACCAACTGTGGCAGGGCCCGGATCGACTGAAGCTTTCTTT
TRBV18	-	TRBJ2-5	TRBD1	CASSLNGQGASQETQYF	TGTGCCAGCTCTTTGAATGGACAGGGGGCGTCCCAAGAGACCCAGTACTTC
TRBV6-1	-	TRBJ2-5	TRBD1	CASSPGGFGGETQYF	TGTGCCAGCAGTCCAGGGGGCTTTGGGGGAGAGACCCAGTACTTC
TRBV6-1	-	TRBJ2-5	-	CASRGPTETQYF	TGTGCCAGCAGGGGACCCACGGAGACCCAGTACTTC
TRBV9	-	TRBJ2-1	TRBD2	CASSVRLASSEQFF	TGTGCCAGCAGCGTCCGACTAGCGTCATCTGAGCAGTTCTTC
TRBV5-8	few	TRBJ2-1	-	CASSLEYANEQFF	TGTGCCAGCAGCTTGGAGTACGCTAATGAGCAGTTCTTC
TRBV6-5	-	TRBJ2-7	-	CASSLRGLPYEQYF	TGTGCCAGCAGCCTCAGGGGACTACCCTACGAGCAGTACTTC
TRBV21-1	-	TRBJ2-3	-	CASSKACAYTQYF	TGTGCCAGCAGCAAAGCATGTGCTTATACGCAGTATTTT
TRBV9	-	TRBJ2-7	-	CASSLTAGAEQYF	TGTGCCAGCAGCCTAACCGCGGGGGCCGAGCAGTACTTC
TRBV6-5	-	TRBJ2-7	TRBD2	CATIRPGGEQYF	TGTGCCACCATTAGACCCGGGGGGGAGCAGTACTTC
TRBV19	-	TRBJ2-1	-	CASSIRTTYNEQFF	TGTGCCAGTAGTATACGGACTACCTACAATGAGCAGTTCTTC
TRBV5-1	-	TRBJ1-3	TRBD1	CASSLGTGSSSGNTIYF	TGCGCCAGCAGCTTGGGGACAGGTTCTTCCTCTGGAAACACCATATATTTT
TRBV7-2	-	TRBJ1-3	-	CASSFQGGGNTIYF	TGTGCCAGCAGCTTCCAGGGCGGTGGAAACACCATATATTTT
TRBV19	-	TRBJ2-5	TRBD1	CASSRGTETQETQYF	TGTGCCAGTAGTAGGGGGACAGAGACACAAGAGACCCAGTACTTC
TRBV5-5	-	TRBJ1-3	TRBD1	CASSKQGGNTIYF	TGTGCCAGCAGCAAACAGGGGGGAAACACCATATATTTT
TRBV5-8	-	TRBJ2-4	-	CASSSASGAGDIQYF	TGTGCCAGCAGCTCAGCCTCAGGGGCAGGAGACATTCAGTACTTC
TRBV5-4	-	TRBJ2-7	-	CASSFGQALQYF	TGTGCCAGCAGCTTCGGCCAGGCCCTCCAGTACTTC